A single sample gave rise to the 30 T cell receptor beta chains below, sequenced in a study of CD8 T cells in Susac syndrome. Random hexamers were used to reverse transcribe about 0.5 to 1 ug of RNA. Each CDR3 protein is one row after TCRdb ran MiXCR on the immunoSEQ multiplex PCR reads. The sample has a few hundred thousand distinct CDR3 sequences; 75% to 90% are singletons. The sample was CD8+ T cells from PBMCs. All receptors come from a human donor with multiple sclerosis.

This clonotype was seen only a few times. The V call is TRBV7-9, the J call TRBJ2-3; TRBD1 might be the D (6 bases). This CDR3 has 12 amino acids. V dropped 11 bases and J dropped 0 bases, with 9 bases sitting between them. Germline V gives CDR1 SEHNR, CDR2 FQNEAQ (reference sequence). CDR3 residues: CAFQGSTDTQYF. DNA for the CDR3: TGTGCCTTTCAGGGGAGCACAGATACGCAGTATTTT. The full variable domain, with the rest looked up from reference TRBV7-9 and TRBJ2-3, is DTGVSQNPRHKITKRGQNVTFRCDPISEHNRLYWYRQTLGQGPEFLTYFQNEAQLEKSRLLSDRFSAERPKGSFSTLEIQRTEQGDSAMYLCAFQGSTDTQYFGPGTRLTVL.

This chain connects TRBV6-1 to TRBJ2-1, with D possibly matching TRBD2 (5 bases). CDR3 length: 16 residues. Germline loops: CDR1 MNHNS, CDR2 SASEGT. Trimming took 5 bases from V and 1 from J, leaving 15 bases between them. In nucleotides, the CDR3 is TGTGCCAGCAGTATATTGGGAGAGGGATCCTACAATGAGCAGTTCTTC. This codes for CASSILGEGSYNEQFF.

The chain uses TRBV5-6 and TRBJ2-7; D may be TRBD1 or TRBD2 (5 bases each). The CDR3 consists of 14 residues. Germline V lookup: CDR1 SGHDT, CDR2 YYEEEE. V was shortened by 1 base and J by 4 bases, with 12 bases between the two germline ends. The CDR3 sequence: CASSLIGARYEQYF. The CDR3 nucleotides read TGTGCCAGCAGCTTGATCGGGGCGAGATACGAGCAGTACTTC.

The chain has TRBV20-1 and TRBJ1-1; D uncertain. CDR1 and CDR2 from the germline V gene are DFQATT and SNEGSKA (reference sequence). The CDR3 is made up of 12 amino acids. V lost 2 bases and J 6 bases, leaving 10 bases between the germline ends. The CDR3 bases are TGCAGTGCTAGACCCGGGAGCGCTGAAGCTTTCTTT. It is translated as CSARPGSAEAFF.

For this clonotype: The junction shows a germline mismatch at one end, possibly a read error. The chain joins TRBV5-1 to TRBJ1-1; TRBD1 aligns across 8 bases. In germline, CDR1 is SGHRS, CDR2 YFSETQ. The CDR3 runs to 15 residues. In DNA form, the CDR3 reads TGCGCCAGCAGCCAGTGGACAGGGTTGAGCACTGAAGCTTCCTTT. It encodes CASSQWTGLSTEASF. Full variable domain (rest looked up from reference TRBV5-1 and TRBJ1-1): KAGVTQTPRYLIKTRGQQVTLSCSPISGHRSVSWYQQTPGQGLQFLFEYFSETQRNKGNFPGRFSGRQFSNSRSEMNVSTLELGDSALYLCASSQWTGLSTEASFGQGTRLTVV.

The gene calls are TRBV20-1 and TRBJ2-1, with 7 bases identical to TRBD1. CDR3 length: 16 amino acids. The germline V gene encodes CDR1 DFQATT and CDR2 SNEGSKA (reference sequence). Trimming removed 2 bases from V and 3 bases from J; junction bases left unmatched: 10. This CDR3 reads CSARPRDSNVYNEQFF. The CDR3 DNA reads as TGCAGTGCTAGACCTCGGGACAGCAATGTCTACAATGAGCAGTTCTTC.

The chain employs TRBV4-1 and TRBJ2-2; D possibly matches TRBD1 or TRBD2 (5 bases each). The CDR3 is 15 amino acids. CDR1 and CDR2 (germline): MGHRA, YSYEKL. V gave up 1 base and J gave up 2 bases, with 8 bases separating them. As DNA, the CDR3 is TGCGCCAGCAGCCAAGGGGGACCAAACACCGGGGAGCTGTTTTTT. Translation gives CASSQGGPNTGELFF.

V usage is TRBV20-1 and J usage is TRBJ2-7, with TRBD1 as a possible D gene (6 bases). CDR1 and CDR2 (germline): DFQATT, SNEGSKA (reference sequence). The CDR3 runs to 14 residues. The V gene lost 0 bases and the J gene lost 2 bases, with 11 bases spanning the gap. Written as DNA, the CDR3 is TGCAGTGCTAGAGATCCGACAGGAACCTACGAGCAGTACTTC. This codes for CSARDPTGTYEQYF.

The gene calls are TRBV5-4 and TRBJ2-4; 8 bases match TRBD1. The CDR3 extends over 12 amino acids. V shed 7 bases and J 8 bases; nucleotides not matched to a gene: 5. Germline V lookup: CDR1 SGHNT, CDR2 YYREEE (reference sequence). The CDR3 region is CASGQGEDIQYF. CDR3 DNA: TGTGCCAGCGGACAGGGTGAGGACATTCAGTACTTC.

The chain recombines TRBV7-9 with TRBJ1-1; D remains ambiguous. The CDR3 extends over 13 amino acids. In germline, CDR1 is SEHNR, CDR2 FQNEAQ (reference sequence). Trimming took off 5 bases at V and 5 bases at J, with 12 bases between the two ends. For the CDR3, the DNA is TGTGCCAGCAGCGGACCAATAGGAACTGAAGCTTTCTTT. It yields the protein CASSGPIGTEAFF.

This clonotype appeared a single time. The chain couples TRBV2 to TRBJ1-2; D not resolved. Germline V gene lookup returns CDR1 SNHLY and CDR2 FYNNEI. CDR3 length: 10 residues. V lost 10 bases and J lost 6, with 9 bases in between. The CDR3 here is CATPADGYTF. In DNA, the CDR3 is TGTGCCACCCCCGCGGATGGCTACACCTTC.

The chain links TRBV7-9 to TRBJ1-1; D not certain. V was pared by 4 bases and J by 5 bases, with 11 bases between. Germline V gives CDR1 SEHNR, CDR2 FQNEAQ (reference sequence). CDR3 length: 13 residues. The CDR3 loop is CASSSSYRTEAFF. In DNA form, the CDR3 reads TGTGCCAGCAGCTCAAGCTACCGGACTGAAGCTTTCTTT.

The chain has TRBV20-1 and TRBJ2-1; possible D gene TRBD2, 6 bases. The V gene's germline CDR1 is DFQATT and CDR2 SNEGSKA (reference sequence). V was clipped by 0 bases and J by 0 bases, with 15 bases between them. The CDR3 length is 17 residues. CDR3 loop: CSARDRSSGTSYNEQFF. The CDR3 DNA is TGCAGTGCTAGAGATCGGAGTAGCGGCACCTCCTACAATGAGCAGTTCTTC.

The chain recombines TRBV30 with TRBJ1-1, with TRBD1 matching 9 bases. Germline V gene lookup returns CDR1 GTSNPN and CDR2 SVGIG (reference sequence). The V and J ends lost 0 bases and 4 bases, in that order; junction bases with no gene match: 3. The CDR3 runs 14 residues. CDR3 sequence: CAWSVGTGSTEAFF. Written as DNA, the CDR3 is TGTGCCTGGAGTGTAGGGACAGGGAGCACTGAAGCTTTCTTT. The whole variable domain, filled in from reference TRBV30 and TRBJ1-1, reads SQTIHQWPATLVQPVGSPLSLECTVEGTSNPNLYWYRQAAGRGLQLLFYSVGIGQISSEVPQNLSASRPQDRQFILSSKKLLLSDSGFYLCAWSVGTGSTEAFFGQGTRLTVV.

This clonotype appeared once. This chain connects TRBV20-1 to TRBJ2-7; the D gene is possibly TRBD1 (6 bases). The germline V gene has CDR1 DFQATT and CDR2 SNEGSKA (reference sequence). The length of the CDR3 is 16 residues. Trimming took off 0 bases at V and 2 bases at J, with 17 bases between the two ends. CDR3 bases: TGCAGTGCTAGAGATTACGAGGGGGTTAGAGCCTACGAGCAGTACTTC. It translates to CSARDYEGVRAYEQYF.

This clonotype was found once. V and J are TRBV27 and TRBJ1-1, with 8 bases matching TRBD1. V lost 0 bases, J lost 3 bases, and 3 bases stayed unmatched. This CDR3 contains 15 residues. Germline V CDR1 and CDR2: MNHEY, SMNVEV (reference sequence). CDR3 coding DNA: TGTGCCAGCAGTTTATCCACAGGGGGATACACTGAAGCTTTCTTT. It yields the protein CASSLSTGGYTEAFF.

V is TRBV30 and J is TRBJ1-3; tentatively, D is TRBD1 (5 bases). V was shortened by 4 bases and J by 2 bases, with 18 bases between the two germline ends. The length of the CDR3 is 16 residues. Germline V gene data show CDR1 as GTSNPN and CDR2 as SVGIG (reference sequence). CDR3 residues: CAWNSGQGWTGNTIYF. CDR3 in DNA: TGTGCCTGGAACTCGGGGCAGGGTTGGACTGGAAACACCATATATTTT. Full variable domain (outside the CDR3, taken from reference TRBV30 and TRBJ1-3): SQTIHQWPATLVQPVGSPLSLECTVEGTSNPNLYWYRQAAGRGLQLLFYSVGIGQISSEVPQNLSASRPQDRQFILSSKKLLLSDSGFYLCAWNSGQGWTGNTIYFGEGSWLTVV.

The genes are TRBV5-1 and TRBJ2-6; the match to TRBD1 covers 12 bases. Germline V gives CDR1 SGHRS, CDR2 YFSETQ. CDR3 length: 18 amino acids. After removal of 0 bases from V and 2 bases from J, the junction contained 3 bases not matched to a gene. This CDR3 is CASSLAWDRGPGANVLTF. CDR3 bases: TGCGCCAGCAGCTTGGCATGGGACAGGGGGCCTGGGGCCAACGTCCTGACTTTC.

The CDR3 is CASSFDTQGTEHEKLFF. The CDR3 DNA sequence: TGTGCCAGCAGCTTCGATACCCAGGGCACTGAACATGAAAAACTGTTTTTT. J is TRBJ1-4 and V is TRBV5-4; the D gene is possibly TRBD1 (5 bases). Between the trimmed V and J ends, which lost 2 bases and 6 bases, there was a span of 20 bases. Germline CDR1 reads SGHNT; CDR2 reads YYREEE (reference sequence). The CDR3 has 17 amino acids.

This clonotype has only a few counts. V and J are TRBV6-1 and TRBJ2-7; D not resolved. The V and J ends lost 1 base and 7 bases respectively, with 14 bases between them. Germline V gene sequence: CDR1 MNHNS, CDR2 SASEGT. The CDR3 sequence is 14 residues long. The CDR3, as DNA: TGTGCCAGCAGTGAAGATAACAGTATGCAGGAGCAGTACTTC. This encodes CASSEDNSMQEQYF.

The V and J genes are TRBV16 and TRBJ2-5; D is undetermined. CDR3 length equals 14 residues. Germline CDR1 is KGHSY and CDR2 is FQNENV. The V end was cut by 1 base, the J end by 2 bases, with 8 bases between. The CDR3 spells CASSQWPLQETQYF. CDR3 nucleotides: TGTGCCAGCAGCCAATGGCCACTACAAGAGACCCAGTACTTC.

The chain joins TRBV28 to TRBJ2-1, with 11 bases fitting TRBD2. The length of the CDR3 is 16 residues. The ends lost 5 bases at V and 6 bases at J; junction bases unmatched: 9. CDR1 and CDR2 from the germline V gene are MDHEN and SYDVKM. The CDR3 here is CASSPFLAGGRNEQFF. The CDR3 bases are TGTGCCAGCAGTCCCTTTCTAGCGGGAGGCCGCAATGAGCAGTTCTTC.

The CDR3 nucleotides are TGCAGTGCTTATGGACCCTCTGGAAACACCATATATTTT. The encoded protein is CSAYGPSGNTIYF. The genes are TRBV20-1 and TRBJ1-3; D is uncertain. The CDR3 has 13 residues. Germline assignment: CDR1 DFQATT and CDR2 SNEGSKA (reference sequence). V was pared by 5 bases and J by 0 bases, with 8 bases between.

The chain joins TRBV7-9 to TRBJ2-5; D may be TRBD1 (5 bases). This CDR3 is built from 14 residues. The V and J ends lost 3 bases and 4 bases respectively, with 12 bases between them. Germline V gene sequence: CDR1 SEHNR, CDR2 FQNEAQ (reference sequence). The CDR3 DNA reads as TGTGCCAGCAGCTTCAGCAGGCAGGGAGAGACCCAGTACTTC. Protein sequence: CASSFSRQGETQYF.

The gene calls are TRBV4-1 and TRBJ2-1; D remains unclear. This CDR3 is built from 13 residues. Trimming stripped 0 bases from V and 9 bases from J, with 9 bases between. Germline values: CDR1 MGHRA, CDR2 YSYEKL. For the CDR3, the DNA is TGCGCCAGCAGCCAAGAGGCGAGGTCTGAGCAGTTCTTC. Protein sequence: CASSQEARSEQFF.

The rearrangement joins TRBV27 to TRBJ2-5; D is uncertain. The ends were cut back, 3 bases at V and 5 bases at J, with 10 bases in the middle. CDR3 size: 13 residues. Germline loops: CDR1 MNHEY, CDR2 SMNVEV (reference sequence). CDR3 sequence reads: CASSFLGEETQYF. Written as DNA, the CDR3 is TGTGCCAGCAGTTTTTTGGGTGAGGAGACCCAGTACTTC.

The genes are TRBV4-2 and TRBJ2-7; either TRBD1 or TRBD2 may fit D (6 bases each). The CDR3 extends over 14 amino acids. Germline CDR1 and CDR2: LGHNA and YNFKEQ. Trimming removed 4 bases at V and 6 bases at J, with 16 bases between. DNA for the CDR3: TGTGCCAGCAGCCCAAGCCCGGGGGCTGGCGAGCAGTACTTC. Translating it yields CASSPSPGAGEQYF.

This chain joins TRBV7-9 and TRBJ2-1, with 9 bases that match TRBD2. This CDR3 comprises 15 residues. The V and J ends lost 6 bases and 6 bases, in that order; junction bases with no gene match: 9. Germline V lookup: CDR1 SEHNR, CDR2 FQNEAQ (reference sequence). The CDR3 sequence is CASRPRLAESNEQFF. The CDR3 DNA is TGTGCCAGCAGACCTAGACTAGCGGAAAGCAATGAGCAGTTCTTC.

The J gene is TRBJ2-1, the V gene TRBV29-1; a possible D gene is TRBD1 (5 bases). The V gene's germline CDR1 is SQVTM and CDR2 ANQGSEA. The ends were cut back, 4 bases at V and 8 bases at J, with 12 bases in the middle. CDR3 length: 12 amino acids. The CDR3 here is CSVAGQGDEQFF. CDR3 DNA sequence: TGCAGCGTTGCGGGCCAGGGTGATGAGCAGTTCTTC.

The rearrangement links TRBV7-9 to TRBJ1-1; tentative D call: TRBD1 (5 bases). V lost 3 bases, J lost 11 bases, and 19 bases lay in between. The length of the CDR3 is 14 residues. The germline V gene has CDR1 SEHNR and CDR2 FQNEAQ (reference sequence). Here the CDR3 DNA reads TGTGCCAGCAGCTTTCCGAGGGGCATTGGAGACGCTTTCTTT. Translation gives CASSFPRGIGDAFF.